The 6 T cell receptor beta chains given below trace back to one sample, sequenced in a study of identical twins. From the 5' RACE reads, TCRdb called clonotypes with MiXCR, one entry per CDR3 protein. This sample carries about 700,000 distinct CDR3 sequences, over 8.5% of them seen once, and the ten largest clones take around 0.95%. This same sample was also taken into another study, of yellow fever vaccine responses in identical twins.

The sequencing input was PBMCs. Every receptor here comes from a woman aged 18-30 years in good health.

The chain is built from TRBV10-3 and TRBJ1-1; D possibly corresponds to TRBD1 (6 bases). There are 15 residues in the CDR3. From germline, CDR1 is ENHRY and CDR2 SYGVKD. V lost 10 bases, J lost 5 bases, and 23 bases lay in between. This CDR3 reads CATTLRTVRGTEAFF. The CDR3 DNA follows: TGTGCCACCACTCTAAGGACAGTCAGAGGGACTGAAGCTTTCTTT.

This rearrangement joins TRBV25-1 to TRBJ2-1, with D possibly called TRBD1 or TRBD2 (5 bases each). Germline CDR1 reads MGHDK; CDR2 reads SYGVNS. The ends were cut back, 3 bases at V and 8 bases at J, with 26 bases in the middle. The CDR3 has 18 amino acids. Written as DNA, the CDR3 is TGTGCCAGCAGTGAGTCTCGGAGCCCCCAGGGATCGAGGGATGAGCAGTTCTTC. Translation: CASSESRSPQGSRDEQFF.

This clonotype showed up many times. The V and J genes are TRBV6-2 or TRBV6-3 and TRBJ2-7; possible D gene TRBD1, 6 bases. V was pared by 4 bases and J by 5 bases, with 9 bases between. Germline V gives CDR1 MNHEY, CDR2 SVGEGT. The CDR3 length is 12 residues. CDR3 amino acids: CASSSRGHEQYF. The DNA for the CDR3 is TGTGCCAGCAGTTCCAGGGGCCACGAGCAGTACTTC.

CDR3 nucleotides: TGCGCCAGCAGCACAACAGGTTTCCATGAGCAGTTCTTC. This sequence encodes CASSTTGFHEQFF. The rearrangement uses TRBV5-1 and TRBJ2-1; possible D gene TRBD1, 5 bases. Germline CDR1 SGHRS, CDR2 YFSETQ. V lost 4 bases to trimming and J lost 8 bases, with 13 bases between them. The CDR3 loop spans 13 amino acids.

This clonotype was counted ten times or more. The rearrangement joins TRBV7-8 to TRBJ2-3, with TRBD1 identical over 9 bases. Germline V gives CDR1 SGHVS, CDR2 FQNEAQ. The CDR3 loop spans 14 amino acids. The trim removed 5 bases at V and 6 bases at J, leaving 6 bases unmatched. The CDR3 DNA reads TGTGCCAGCAGCACTCGGACAGGGGTCGATACGCAGTATTTT. It codes for CASSTRTGVDTQYF.

In its sample, this clonotype was seen a few times. The rearrangement links TRBV4-3 to TRBJ1-4, with a weak D call TRBD1 (6 bases). The CDR3 covers 18 residues. Per the germline V gene, CDR1 is LGHNA and CDR2 is YSLEER. V gave up 0 bases and J gave up 5 bases, with 19 bases separating them. This CDR3 is CASSQEGGGSGLNEKLFF. As DNA, the CDR3 is TGCGCCAGCAGCCAAGAAGGGGGAGGTTCGGGATTAAATGAAAAACTGTTTTTT.